The text below deals with one TCR beta chain. The target antigen is unknown. Investigators divided CD4+ cells into CD45RA+ naive and CD45RA-negative memory subsets. The data were taken from a study of shared clonotypes between healthy human individuals. The study's findings and limits: The study found roughly 5% of naive CD4 clonotypes shared across several donors.

Clones were sequenced by immunoSEQ multiplex PCR, and TCRdb holds only the in-frame ones, with some missing. The table has millions of clones, approximately 95% seen once. The TCR was taken from a man aged 18 to 29 in good health. Some clones in this sample may be carry-over from other donors' samples. The material sequenced was naive CD4+ T cells from PBMCs. Subset meaning: CD45RA+ positively selected.

CDR3 bases: TGTGCCAGTAGTTCCCTCGTCCTGGTAGGTAGTTTTCTCAATGAGCAGTTCTTC. Translation: CASSSLVLVGSFLNEQFF. The chain is built from TRBV19 and TRBJ2-1; no clear D gene. This CDR3 comprises 18 residues. CDR1 and CDR2 from the germline V gene are LNHDA and SQIVND (reference sequence). With 5 bases removed from V and 6 bases from J, the gap between germline ends came to 26 bases.